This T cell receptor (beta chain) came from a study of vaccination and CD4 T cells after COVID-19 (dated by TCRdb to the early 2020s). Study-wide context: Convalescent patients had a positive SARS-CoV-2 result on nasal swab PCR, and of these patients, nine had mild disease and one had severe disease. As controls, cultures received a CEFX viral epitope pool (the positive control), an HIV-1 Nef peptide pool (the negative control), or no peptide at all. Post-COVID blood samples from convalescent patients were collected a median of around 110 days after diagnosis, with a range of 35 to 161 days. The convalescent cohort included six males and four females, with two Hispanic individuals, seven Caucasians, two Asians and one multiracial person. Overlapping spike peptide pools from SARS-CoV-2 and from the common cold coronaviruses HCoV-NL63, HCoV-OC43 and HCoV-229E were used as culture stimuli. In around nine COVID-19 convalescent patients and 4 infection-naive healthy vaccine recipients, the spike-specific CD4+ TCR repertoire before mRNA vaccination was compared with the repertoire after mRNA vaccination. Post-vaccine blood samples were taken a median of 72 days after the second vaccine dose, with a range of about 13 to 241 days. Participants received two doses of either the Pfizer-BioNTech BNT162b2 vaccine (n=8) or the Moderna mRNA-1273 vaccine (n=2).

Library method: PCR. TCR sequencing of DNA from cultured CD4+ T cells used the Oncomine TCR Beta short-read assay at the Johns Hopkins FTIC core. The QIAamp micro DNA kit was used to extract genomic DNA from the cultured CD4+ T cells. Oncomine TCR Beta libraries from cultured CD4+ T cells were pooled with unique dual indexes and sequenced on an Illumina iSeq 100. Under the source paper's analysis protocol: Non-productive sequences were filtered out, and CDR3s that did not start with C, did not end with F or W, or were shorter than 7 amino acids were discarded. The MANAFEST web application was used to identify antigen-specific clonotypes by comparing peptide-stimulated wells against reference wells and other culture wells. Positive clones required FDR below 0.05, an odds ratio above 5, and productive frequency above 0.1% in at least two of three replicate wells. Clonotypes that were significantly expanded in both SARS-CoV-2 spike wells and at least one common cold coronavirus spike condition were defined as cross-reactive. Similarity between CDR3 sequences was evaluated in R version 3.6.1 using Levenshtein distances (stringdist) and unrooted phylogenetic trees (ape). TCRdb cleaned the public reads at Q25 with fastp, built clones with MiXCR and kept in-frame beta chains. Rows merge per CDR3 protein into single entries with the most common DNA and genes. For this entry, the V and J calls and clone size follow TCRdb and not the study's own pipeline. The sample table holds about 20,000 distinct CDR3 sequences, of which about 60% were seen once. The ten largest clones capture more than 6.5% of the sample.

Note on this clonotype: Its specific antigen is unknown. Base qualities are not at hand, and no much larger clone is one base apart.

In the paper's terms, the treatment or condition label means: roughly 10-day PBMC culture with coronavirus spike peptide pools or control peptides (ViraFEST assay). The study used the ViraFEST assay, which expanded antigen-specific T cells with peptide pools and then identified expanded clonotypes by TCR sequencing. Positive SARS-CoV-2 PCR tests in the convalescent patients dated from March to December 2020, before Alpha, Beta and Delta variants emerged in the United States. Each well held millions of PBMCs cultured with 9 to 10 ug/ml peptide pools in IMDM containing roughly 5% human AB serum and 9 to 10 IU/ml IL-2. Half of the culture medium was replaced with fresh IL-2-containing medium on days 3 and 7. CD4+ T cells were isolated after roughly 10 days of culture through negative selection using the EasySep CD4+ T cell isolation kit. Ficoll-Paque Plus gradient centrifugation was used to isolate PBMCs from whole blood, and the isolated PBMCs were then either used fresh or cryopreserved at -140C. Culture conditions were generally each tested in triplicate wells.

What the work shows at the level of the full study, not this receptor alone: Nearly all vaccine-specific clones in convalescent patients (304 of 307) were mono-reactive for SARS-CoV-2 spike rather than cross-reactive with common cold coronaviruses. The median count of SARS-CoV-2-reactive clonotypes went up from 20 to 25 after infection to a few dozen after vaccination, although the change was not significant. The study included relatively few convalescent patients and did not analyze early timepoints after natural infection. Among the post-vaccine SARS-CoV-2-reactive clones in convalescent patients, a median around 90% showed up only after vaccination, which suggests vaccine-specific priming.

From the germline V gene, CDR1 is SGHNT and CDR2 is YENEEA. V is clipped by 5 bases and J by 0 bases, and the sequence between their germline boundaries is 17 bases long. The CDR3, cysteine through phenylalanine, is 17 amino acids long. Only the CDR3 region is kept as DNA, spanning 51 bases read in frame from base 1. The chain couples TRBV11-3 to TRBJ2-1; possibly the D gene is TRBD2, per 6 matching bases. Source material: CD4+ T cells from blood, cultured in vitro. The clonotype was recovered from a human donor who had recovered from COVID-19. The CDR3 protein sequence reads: CASSGGAGSGSYNEQFF. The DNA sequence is TGTGCCAGCAGCGGCGGGGCGGGGTCAGGCTCCTACAATGAGCAGTTCTTC.